The TCR beta chain described here comes from a study of blood T cell repertoires in COVID-19. Overall study: Researchers got acute and convalescent COVID-19 samples from the United States, Italy and Spain.

In this sample, this clone turned up once. This CDR3 spans 16 amino acids. The ends lost 0 bases at V and 0 bases at J; junction bases unmatched: 2. Germline V CDR1 and CDR2: SGHRS, YFSETQ. TCRdb's table, derived via immunoSEQ multiplex PCR, lists solely in-frame clones and lacks some. The sample shows 300,000 to 400,000 clones, 87% of them seen only once. The clonotype originates from a woman aged 60-70 years with COVID-19, enrolled during active disease. This chain uses TRBV5-1 with TRBJ1-1; 10 bases map to TRBD1. Sequenced: peripheral blood. As DNA, the CDR3 is TGCGCCAGCAGCTTGGGACAGGGGGCTATGAACACTGAAGCTTTCTTT. This gives the protein CASSLGQGAMNTEAFF.